This record concerns one T cell receptor (beta chain) sequence. Its antigen target is currently unknown. Base quality data are lacking; no much larger clone is found one base away. To estimate absolute template abundance from read counts, synthetic TCR analog templates were spiked into each PCR. TCRbeta CDR3 regions were amplified from genomic DNA with bias-controlled V and J gene primers using the immunoSEQ assay. Sequencing of rearranged TCRbeta segments was performed at approximately 20X coverage. Per the source publication's procedure: Clustering was used to correct sequencing errors, and CDR3s were annotated against IMGT to assign V, D and J genes. Downstream analyses used only productive TCRbeta rearrangements, leaving out any out-of-frame or stop-codon sequences. Clonality was calculated as one minus the Shannon entropy normalized by the log of the number of unique productive sequences. Fisher's exact test with Benjamini-Hochberg correction, at a threshold of adjusted p below 0.01, was used to find clones that differed between time points or between blood and tumor. TCRdb obtained this table from immuneACCESS and retained in-frame rearrangements with V and J assigned. These tables miss some clones; where compared with another copy, unresolved V genes account for less than half of the shortfall, and the remainder is unexplained. Clonal size and the V and J genes are those of that table, whereas D and trimming came from the DNA. The sample data list roughly 40,000 clones, and around nine tenths of these were observed just once. The ten largest clones add up to around 25% of the sample.

The time point label for this specimen denotes: pretreatment peripheral blood. The Qiagen DNeasy Blood extraction kit was used to purify genomic DNA from total PBMCs and tumor samples. Collected pretreatment and during treatment, PBMCs were isolated and stored as previously described. The CDR3 starts with the cysteine, ends with the phenylalanine, and has 15 residues. Kept here is only the CDR3 DNA, which spans 45 bases and is read in frame from base 1. The germline ends are 15 bases apart after V is trimmed by 2 bases and J by 5 bases. Via the germline V gene, CDR1 is SGHTA and CDR2 FQGTGA. The sample belongs to a study of PD-L1 blockade in urothelial cancer (TCRdb year 2017). As for the study more broadly: About 90% of the roughly 30 patients were males with bladder-origin urothelial cancer, and about 60% of the roughly 29 reported a prior smoking history. Blood samples were analyzed at 3 weeks after treatment start (second dose) and at 6 weeks after treatment start. Pretreatment tumor samples, along with matched peripheral blood collected serially before and after atezolizumab treatment, underwent TCR sequencing. In the same patients who had TCR sequencing, pretreatment tumors also underwent whole exome sequencing and RNA sequencing. An ECOG performance status of 0 or 1 was recorded for the patients, and 0 to 3 prior chemotherapy regimens had been received by the patients. Pretreatment blood TCR-seq was available for about 30 patients, at least one posttreatment blood collection was obtained for about 25 patients, and tumor TCR-seq was available for about 25 patients. The study, an exploratory multi-omic analysis, examined somatic, immune and clinical correlates of response to PD-L1 blockade with atezolizumab in urothelial cancer. A median of about 150,000 T cells and around 81,000 unique TCRs was obtained from blood samples, and a median clonality of roughly 0.08 was observed. Eight to ten patients achieved durable clinical benefit and some 21 did not. Durable clinical benefit was defined as a progression-free survival longer than 6 months, and TCR features were additionally tested against progression-free survival and overall survival.

The study at large found these results: Among patients with durable benefit, tumor-associated TCR clones showed greater expansion in peripheral blood 3 weeks after treatment started (n of about 21, p = 0.022). Because of the small sample size (n ≈ 29) and the many exploratory analyses performed, the results are intended to be regarded as hypothesis-generating. Improved progression-free and overall survival was associated with having pretreatment peripheral blood TCR clonality below the median.

Sample: PBMCs, taken around atezolizumab (anti-PD-L1) treatment. The chain uses TRBV7-3 and TRBJ2-5; a tentative D match to TRBD1 spans 6 bases. This TCR was recovered from a donor at least 40 years old with urothelial cancer. CDR3 region: CASSLSGDLLETQYF. The sequence in DNA is TGTGCCAGCAGCTTATCAGGGGACCTCCTGGAGACCCAGTACTTC.